This T cell receptor beta chain was captured in a study of blood T cell repertoires in COVID-19. The repertoire was sequenced with immunoSEQ multiplex PCR; TCRdb's copy has only in-frame clones and lacks some. The table has 45,000 or so clones, nearly 85% seen once; the top ten hold over 7%. Sequenced input: peripheral blood. This receptor was taken from a man aged 80 or over in a cohort sampled during active COVID-19.

Here the CDR3 DNA reads TGCAGCGTTGGACAAGCGGTGAATACGCAGTATTTT. It codes for CSVGQAVNTQYF. The chain is built from TRBV29-1 and TRBJ2-3; TRBD2 might be the D (5 bases). The germline V and J ends were trimmed by 4 bases and 7 bases, with 12 bases remaining between them. Germline lookup yields CDR1 SQVTM and CDR2 ANQGSEA. The CDR3 is 12 residues long.